This T cell receptor beta chain came from a study of shared clonotypes between healthy human individuals. Here immunoSEQ multiplex PCR was the method, and the copy in TCRdb shows in-frame clones only, minus some. The table shows 2 million to 2.5 million clones, with around 95% occurring only once. Concerning this clone itself: As yet, its antigen is unknown. At the DNA level, this CDR3 is encoded by other sequences in the same sample as well.

Germline V lookup: CDR1 MNHNY, CDR2 SVGAGI (reference sequence). Trimming at V came to 6 bases and at J to 3 bases, leaving 3 bases not matched to a gene. The CDR3 extends over 15 amino acids. General study findings and limits: Among donors, the sharing of clonotypes was expected to be influenced by sequencing depth.

The sequenced material came from naive CD4+ T cells sorted from blood. Specified subset: CD45RA+ positively selected. This receptor was taken from a young man in good health. The chain couples TRBV6-6 to TRBJ2-3, with 13 nucleotides matching TRBD2. This chain's CDR3 is CASSQLAGGTDTQYF. The CDR3 coding sequence is TGTGCCAGCAGCCAACTAGCGGGAGGGACAGATACGCAGTATTTT.